The following is a T cell receptor beta chain sequence with its context. The source of the sample is a study of HIV-infected patients and healthy controls. Trimming cost V 0 bases and J 6 bases; bases outside gene matches: 6. Germline loops: CDR1 SGHDT, CDR2 YYEEEE. The CDR3 sequence is 15 residues long. TCRdb processed the 5' RACE reads anew with MiXCR; each CDR3 protein has one entry. The sample gives around 62,000 distinct CDR3 sequences, about a fifth of which show up once; about 1.5% is in the top ten. The specimen sequenced was CD4+ T cells from blood. This clonotype was sampled from a human donor in good health. This chain uses TRBV5-6 with TRBJ1-5, with TRBD1 matching 7 bases. DNA of the CDR3: TGTGCCAGCAGCTTGGGGCAGGGGGGACGTCAGCCCCAGCATTTT. This translates into CASSLGQGGRQPQHF.